The present T cell receptor beta chain was sequenced within a study of early T cells in non-severe SARS-CoV-2 infection listed by TCRdb under 2021. In the study overall: Because TCR sequencing was done on bulk RNA from unsorted whole blood, the alpha and beta chains could not be paired. The full study reports these points: VDJdb matching was skewed toward anti-spike CD8 responses, so virus-specific expansions were likely underestimated and private and CD4 specificities were missed.

This clonotype was seen ten or more times. The target of this receptor is not known. Qualities for individual bases were not recorded, and no much larger clone is one base off. The library was generated by 5' RACE. These reads were obtained on a NextSeq 500. In the TCR library protocol, unique molecular identifiers were attached to individual cDNA molecules to correct for PCR bias and sequencing error. TCR alpha and beta chains were both sequenced, and the abundances of alpha and beta sequences in each sample were closely correlated with each other. The source study handled its data this way. V gene, J gene and CDR3 annotation of TCR sequences was performed with Decombinator V4. Expanded TCRs were defined as changing significantly between any two time points under a Poisson model with p below 0.0001. TCR abundances were normalised to the total number of TCRs sequenced per sample and expressed as counts per million. TRAV1-2 paired with TRAJ12, TRAJ20 or TRAJ33 defined MAIT TCRs, while TRAV10 paired with TRAJ18 defined iNKT TCRs. VDJdb, accessed on 1 November 2021, was searched for TCRs annotated for CMV, EBV and SARS-CoV-2, and TCRs annotated for more than one antigen were excluded. TCRdb took the public reads, trimmed them with fastp at Q25, ran MiXCR for clone calling and kept in-frame beta chains. Every distinct CDR3 protein forms one entry, paired with its most common genes and DNA. In this record, the V and J calls reflect TCRdb's handling and not the investigators' own analysis. The sample table holds some 31,000 distinct CDR3 sequences, of which 4.5% to 6% were seen once. The top ten constitute approximately 5% of the sample.

Based on the germline V gene (reference sequence), the CDR1 and CDR2 sequences are WNHNN and SYGVQD. There are 16 amino acids in the CDR3, from cysteine to phenylalanine inclusive. The read is trimmed to its CDR3 DNA, 48 bases read in frame from base 1. From V the trimming removes 0 bases and from J it removes 4 bases, while the gene matches leave 2 bases of the junction unaccounted for. The study was a case-control design nested within a healthcare worker cohort in London, UK, with weekly nasopharyngeal swab PCR tests and blood sampling. Healthcare workers were recruited during the week of the UK lockdown, between 23 and 31 March 2020, and followed weekly for up to about 15 weeks.

The sample consisted of whole blood. The chain employs TRBV10-1 and TRBJ2-1, and 11 junctional nucleotides match TRBD2. The origin of this receptor is an adult who was a healthcare worker with PCR-confirmed SARS-CoV-2 infection or an uninfected control (not recorded which). For the CDR3, the sequence is CASSESRLAGYNEQFF. The DNA is as follows: TGCGCCAGCAGTGAGTCCAGACTAGCGGGGTACAATGAGCAGTTCTTC.